The 13 T cell receptor beta chains in this list originate from one sample, sequenced in a study of blood T cell repertoires in COVID-19. This table comes from immunoSEQ multiplex PCR, and its TCRdb copy is limited to in-frame clones, with some not included. Of 240,000 or so clones in the sample, approximately 83% are singletons; the top ten hold less than 4%. Sequencing input: peripheral blood. These receptor sequences come from a woman aged 25 to 45 who had recovered from COVID-19.

The sample holds a few counts of this clone. The chain recombines TRBV18 with TRBJ2-7, with 7 bases identical to TRBD2. CDR3 length: 15 amino acids. J lost 2 bases, V lost 3 bases, and 7 bases had no gene match. Per germline, CDR1 KGHSH and CDR2 LQKENI. CDR3 in amino acids: CASSPNGRGTYEQYF. CDR3 DNA: TGTGCCAGCTCACCCAATGGGCGGGGGACCTACGAGCAGTACTTC.

The sample holds one count of this clone. The rearrangement links TRBV3-1 (or the pseudogene TRBV3-2) to TRBJ1-1; unclear D gene. V lost 0 bases and J lost 10, with 9 bases in between. Germline V gene data show CDR1 as LGHDT and CDR2 as YNNKEL (reference sequence). The CDR3 consists of 12 residues. The CDR3, as DNA: TGTGCCAGCAGCCAAGACGACTATCCAGCTTTCTTT. Translated, it gives CASSQDDYPAFF.

The V and J genes are TRBV7-3 and TRBJ1-5; D may be TRBD1 (6 bases). This CDR3 comprises 15 residues. Germline assignment: CDR1 SGHTA and CDR2 FQGTGA. V was trimmed by 5 bases and J by 0 bases, leaving 11 bases between them. CDR3: CASSLTGISNQPQHF. The CDR3, as DNA: TGTGCCAGCAGCCTTACAGGGATTAGCAATCAGCCCCAGCATTTT.

The CDR3 loop is CASSQEIQNDRVGTGELFF. CDR3 nucleotide sequence: TGTGCCAGCAGCCAAGAGATACAGAATGACAGGGTGGGCACCGGGGAGCTGTTTTTT. V and J are TRBV3-1 (or the pseudogene TRBV3-2) and TRBJ2-2; 7 bases map to TRBD1. V lost 0 bases and J lost 4; bases outside the gene matches: 14. Germline V gene sequence: CDR1 LGHDT, CDR2 YNNKEL (reference sequence). The CDR3 spans 19 residues.

The V and J genes are TRBV15 and TRBJ2-2, with D unclear. The CDR3 contains 15 residues. V lost 0 bases and J lost 5, with 10 bases in between. Germline CDR1 and CDR2: LNHNV and YYDKDF (reference sequence). CDR3 nucleotides: TGTGCCACCAGCAGAGAGCGAGGTTTTACCGGGGAGCTGTTTTTT. Protein product: CATSRERGFTGELFF.

CDR3 nucleotide sequence: TGCAGCGTTGCCACAAATCGTGGACAGTCGTATGTAGCGCAGTATTTT. Translating gives CSVATNRGQSYVAQYF. The chain couples TRBV29-1 to TRBJ2-3; tentatively, D is TRBD1 (6 bases). Per the germline V gene, CDR1 is SQVTM and CDR2 is ANQGSEA. CDR3 length equals 16 residues. The V gene lost 4 bases and the J gene lost 10 bases, with 27 bases spanning the gap.

The chain joins TRBV9 to TRBJ2-5; 14 nucleotides match TRBD2. Germline values: CDR1 SGDLS, CDR2 YYNGEE. Trimming took 4 bases from V and 4 from J; bases not matched to a gene: 6. The CDR3 consists of 16 residues. CDR3 amino acids: CASSPGTSGGGETQYF. The CDR3 coding sequence is TGTGCCAGCAGCCCCGGGACTAGCGGGGGCGGAGAGACCCAGTACTTC. The variable domain in full, with the rest retrieved from reference TRBV9 and TRBJ2-5, is DSGVTQTPKHLITATGQRVTLRCSPRSGDLSVYWYQQSLDQGLQFLIQYYNGEERAKGNILERFSAQQFPDLHSELNLSSLELGDSALYFCASSPGTSGGGETQYFGPGTRLLVL.

V is TRBV19 and J is TRBJ2-7; 11 nucleotides match TRBD1. CDR3 length: 16 amino acids. The ends lost 6 bases at V and 7 bases at J; junction bases unmatched: 14. Germline values: CDR1 LNHDA, CDR2 SQIVND (reference sequence). This chain's CDR3 is CASSREFGTGGKEQYF. CDR3 DNA sequence: TGTGCCAGTAGCAGGGAGTTCGGGACAGGGGGTAAAGAGCAGTACTTC.

The rearrangement joins TRBV5-1 to TRBJ2-3; 8 bases are shared with TRBD2. Germline-derived CDR1 and CDR2 are SGHRS and YFSETQ. The trim removed 5 bases at V and 2 bases at J, leaving 10 bases unmatched. The CDR3 has 16 residues. The CDR3 DNA follows: TGCGCCAGCAGGATGGGCGGGGGGACGTACACAGATACGCAGTATTTT. This sequence encodes CASRMGGGTYTDTQYF.

The J gene is TRBJ1-5, the V gene TRBV6-5, with D unclear. V was trimmed by 0 bases and J by 6 bases, leaving 15 bases between them. Germline V gives CDR1 MNHEY, CDR2 SVGAGI. This CDR3 spans 16 amino acids. The CDR3 nucleotides are TGTGCCAGCAGTTACTCGGTCTCGGTAGTGGTTCAGCCCCAGCATTTT. Residues: CASSYSVSVVVQPQHF.

The V call is TRBV7-9, the J call TRBJ2-7, with 10 bases identical to TRBD1. CDR1 is SEHNR and CDR2 is FQNEAQ in the germline V gene (reference sequence). This CDR3 region has 16 residues. V shed 1 base and J 4 bases; nucleotides not matched to a gene: 7. This CDR3 reads CASSLEGDRGWYEQYF. CDR3 DNA: TGTGCCAGCAGCTTAGAAGGGGACAGGGGCTGGTACGAGCAGTACTTC.

Concerning this clone: Other DNA sequences within the sample encode an identical CDR3. V and J are TRBV27 and TRBJ1-2, with D possibly matching TRBD1 (5 bases). CDR1 is MNHEY, CDR2 SMNVEV, per germline (reference sequence). The CDR3 extends over 14 amino acids. V lost 3 bases, J lost 5 bases, and 13 bases lay in between. In DNA, the CDR3 is TGTGCCAGCAGTTTCGGGCAGGGATATTATGGCTACACCTTC. This encodes CASSFGQGYYGYTF.

In nucleotides, the CDR3 is TGTGCCATCAGTAGCGGGGTTAATTACAATGAGCAGTTCTTC. It codes for CAISSGVNYNEQFF. The chain couples TRBV10-3 to TRBJ2-1, with 7 bases matching TRBD2. The CDR3 totals 14 residues. J gave up 4 bases and V 5 bases, and 5 bases lay outside the gene matches. Germline V gene sequence: CDR1 ENHRY, CDR2 SYGVKD.